This T cell receptor beta chain was identified during a study of regulatory T cells in long-lasting Graves disease. The study's findings and limits: Persistent disease exhibited a predilection for TRBV28, TRBJ1-2 and TRBJ2-5.

This clonotype was observed many times. The antigen is undetermined. The germline CDR1 and CDR2 sequences are SNHLY and FYNNEI. V shed 6 bases and J 1 base; nucleotides not matched to a gene: 12. The CDR3 is 17 amino acids. Stated time point: newly diagnosed GD, antithyroid drugs for less than 3 months. Generation of the TCR library employed RNA extracted from PBMCs. Peripheral blood, around 9 milliliters per patient, was collected in EDTA tubes. Assembly of TCR beta libraries relied on iRepertoire HTBI primers together with Arm-PCR of CDR3 regions. TCRdb fed the multiplex PCR reads into MiXCR, producing one record per CDR3 protein. The sample contains 620,000 or so distinct CDR3 sequences, less than 20% of which appear only once. These records were also assigned to another study, of T cells in Graves' hyperthyroidism and ophthalmopathy. That work contributes: In the first-round RT-PCR of the TCR CDR3, the HTBI primer set was used. Ophthalmopathy was model-predicted a median roughly 6.5 months pre-onset.

This sequence joins TRBV2 and TRBJ1-5; 7 nucleotides line up with TRBD1. This clonotype originated in a woman younger than 45 with Graves disease. The starting material was peripheral blood mononuclear cells (PBMCs), obtained at new diagnosis, from a patient treated with antithyroid drugs. DNA for the CDR3: TGTGCCAGCAGCGCGGGACAGCCAGGGGGGAGCAATCAGCCCCAGCATTTT. The encoded protein is CASSAGQPGGSNQPQHF. Filled out from reference TRBV2 and TRBJ1-5, the complete variable domain reads EPEVTQTPSHQVTQMGQEVILRCVPISNHLYFYWYRQILGQKVEFLVSFYNNEISEKSEIFDDQFSVERPDGSNFTLKIRSTKLEDSAMYFCASSAGQPGGSNQPQHFGDGTRLSIL.